This T cell receptor (beta chain) derives from a study of shared clonotypes between healthy human individuals. Terminally differentiated effector memory CD45RA+ cells were excluded from the naive CD8 cells, which were CD45RO-negative and positively selected for CCR7. Assay: immunoSEQ multiplex PCR; the TCRdb copy retains only in-frame clones and omits some. The table lists 2 million or so clones, approximately 94% of them singletons, with around 1.1% in the top ten. The sequenced sample was naive CD8+ T cells sorted from blood. This sequence originates from a man between 18 and 35 years old in good health.

The CDR3: CASSYDRSSYEQYF. For the CDR3, the DNA is TGTGCCAGCAGCTACGACAGGAGCTCCTACGAGCAGTACTTC. The chain uses TRBV5-6 and TRBJ2-7; D may be TRBD1 (6 bases). This CDR3 region has 14 residues. The ends were cut back, 3 bases at V and 0 bases at J, with 10 bases in the middle. Per germline, CDR1 SGHDT and CDR2 YYEEEE.